The clone carrying this T cell receptor (beta chain) was observed a single time. The data stem from a study of blood T cell repertoires in COVID-19. The overall study: Samples representing acute and convalescent COVID-19 were sourced from the United States, Italy and Spain. Sources were T cells, B-cell-depleted T cells, or PBMCs; the material itself was cDNA or gDNA.

Source study methods: Estimated nucleated cell counts came from reference gene primer amplification. Measured with immunoSEQ multiplex PCR; TCRdb has only the in-frame clones, and not every one. Clone size and the V and J calls come from that table; the DNA yielded D and trimming. The sample has about 180,000 clones, roughly 88% seen once. The junction had 9 bases not matched to a gene; V was cut back by 5 bases and J by 6 bases. The CDR3 has 17 residues. Germline V CDR1 and CDR2: SGHAT, FQNNGV. The chain recombines TRBV11-2 with TRBJ2-2; 13 nucleotides line up with TRBD2. The sequence was obtained from a man between 60 and 70 years old with acute or convalescent COVID-19. Input material: peripheral blood. The CDR3 loop is CASSTRTSGRGAGELFF. The CDR3 nucleotides are TGTGCCAGCAGCACCCGGACTAGCGGGAGAGGGGCCGGGGAGCTGTTTTTT.